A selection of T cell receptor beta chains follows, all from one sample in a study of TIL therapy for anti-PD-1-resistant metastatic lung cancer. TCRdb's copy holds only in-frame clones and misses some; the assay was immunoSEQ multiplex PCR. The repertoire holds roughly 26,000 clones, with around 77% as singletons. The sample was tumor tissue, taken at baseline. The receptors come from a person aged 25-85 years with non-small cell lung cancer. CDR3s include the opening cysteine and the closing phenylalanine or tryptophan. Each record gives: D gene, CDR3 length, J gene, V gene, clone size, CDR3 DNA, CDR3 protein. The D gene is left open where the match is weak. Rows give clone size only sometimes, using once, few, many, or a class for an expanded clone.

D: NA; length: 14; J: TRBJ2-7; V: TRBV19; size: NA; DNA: TGTGCCAGTAGCAGGCAGGACAGACCCCAGGAGCAGTACTTC; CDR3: CASSRQDRPQEQYF
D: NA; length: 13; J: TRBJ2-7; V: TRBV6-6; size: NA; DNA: TGTGCCAGCAGCCCCCAGCGGACCTACGAGCAGTACTTC; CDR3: CASSPQRTYEQYF
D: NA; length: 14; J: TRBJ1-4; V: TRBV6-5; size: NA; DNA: TGTGCCAGCAGTAAGGGGACGTCGAATGAAAAACTGTTTTTT; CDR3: CASSKGTSNEKLFF
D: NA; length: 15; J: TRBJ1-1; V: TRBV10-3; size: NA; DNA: TGTGCCATCAGTCTATCCGGGGGGGTAGTTACTGAAGCTTTCTTT; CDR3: CAISLSGGVVTEAFF
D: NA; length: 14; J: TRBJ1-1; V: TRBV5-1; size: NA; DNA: TGCGCCAGCAGCCCGCCACAGGGAAACACTGAAGCTTTCTTT; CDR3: CASSPPQGNTEAFF
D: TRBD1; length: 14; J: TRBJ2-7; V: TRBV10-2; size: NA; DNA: TGCGCCAGCAGTGATTCCTGGGGACAGATCGAGCAGTACTTC; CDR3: CASSDSWGQIEQYF
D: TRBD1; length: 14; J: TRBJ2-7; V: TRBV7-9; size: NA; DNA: TGTGCCAGCAGGTCCGGGACAGGGTACCACGAGCAGTACTTC; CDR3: CASRSGTGYHEQYF
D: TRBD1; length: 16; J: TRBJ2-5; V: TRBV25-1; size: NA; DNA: TGTGCCAGCAGCCCGACCCAGGGACAGGGGCCGGAGACCCAGTACTTC; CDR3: CASSPTQGQGPETQYF
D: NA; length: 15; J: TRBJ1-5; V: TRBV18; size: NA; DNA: TGTGCCAGCTCACTCTCGGTTTCTAGCAATCAGCCCCAGCATTTT; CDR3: CASSLSVSSNQPQHF
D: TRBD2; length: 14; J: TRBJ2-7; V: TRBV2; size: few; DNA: TGTGCCAGCGTGGTTAGCGGGTTGACTTACGAGCAGTACTTC; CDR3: CASVVSGLTYEQYF
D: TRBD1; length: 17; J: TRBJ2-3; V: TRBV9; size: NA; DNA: TGTGCCAGCAGTACGAGTTGGGGACAGGGGTCCACAGATACGCAGTATTTT; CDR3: CASSTSWGQGSTDTQYF
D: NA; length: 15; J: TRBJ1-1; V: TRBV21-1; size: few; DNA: TGTGCCAGCAGCAAAGTATTCCCCAACCCCACTGAAGCTTTCTTT; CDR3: CASSKVFPNPTEAFF
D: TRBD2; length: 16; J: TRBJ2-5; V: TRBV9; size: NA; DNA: TGTGCCAGCAGCGAACTAGCGGGGGGGCATCTAGGGACCCAGTACTTC; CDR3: CASSELAGGHLGTQYF
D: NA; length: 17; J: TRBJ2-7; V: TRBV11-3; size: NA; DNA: TGTGCCAGCAGCTTAGACAGGCCCGAGGATTTGTCCTACGAGCAGTACTTC; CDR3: CASSLDRPEDLSYEQYF
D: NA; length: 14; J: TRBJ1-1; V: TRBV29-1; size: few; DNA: TGCAGCGTCGGCTGGGTACAGCCGAACACTGAAGCTTTCTTT; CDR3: CSVGWVQPNTEAFF
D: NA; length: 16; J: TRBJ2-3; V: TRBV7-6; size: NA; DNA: TGTGCCAGCAGCTTAGACAGGGACAAAAACACAGATACGCAGTATTTT; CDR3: CASSLDRDKNTDTQYF
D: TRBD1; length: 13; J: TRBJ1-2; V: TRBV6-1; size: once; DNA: TGTGCCAGCAGTGTCGACAGGGGAGGTGGCTACACCTTC; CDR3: CASSVDRGGGYTF
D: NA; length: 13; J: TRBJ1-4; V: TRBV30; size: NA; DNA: TGTGCCTGGAGTGTACAGACTAATGAAAAACTGTTTTTT; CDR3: CAWSVQTNEKLFF
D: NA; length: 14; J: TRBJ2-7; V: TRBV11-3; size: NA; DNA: TGTGCCAGCAGCTTAGTAGCGGTCTCCTACGAGCAGTACTTC; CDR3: CASSLVAVSYEQYF
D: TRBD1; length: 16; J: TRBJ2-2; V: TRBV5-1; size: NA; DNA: TGCGCCAGCAGCTTGGATGGACAGGGGTCCACCGGGGAGCTGTTTTTT; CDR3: CASSLDGQGSTGELFF
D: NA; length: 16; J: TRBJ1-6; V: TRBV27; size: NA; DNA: TGTGCCAGCAGTTTTGCCGACGGCAGGGGAAATTCACCCCTCCACTTT; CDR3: CASSFADGRGNSPLHF
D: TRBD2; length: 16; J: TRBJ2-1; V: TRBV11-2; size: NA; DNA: TGTGCCAGCAGCTCCCATCTGGGCGGGGGGCTCAATGAGCAGTTCTTC; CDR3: CASSSHLGGGLNEQFF
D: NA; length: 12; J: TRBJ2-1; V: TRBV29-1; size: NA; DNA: TGCAGCGTTGACCTGTGGGACAATGAGCAGTTCTTC; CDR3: CSVDLWDNEQFF
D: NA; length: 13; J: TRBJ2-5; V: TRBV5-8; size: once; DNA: TGTGCCTGGAGCCTCCGTGACCAAGAGACCCAGTACTTC; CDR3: CAWSLRDQETQYF
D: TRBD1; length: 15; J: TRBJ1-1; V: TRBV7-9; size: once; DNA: TGTGCCAGCAGCTTAGAAGGGGGCGCGAACACTGAAGCTTTCTTT; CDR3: CASSLEGGANTEAFF
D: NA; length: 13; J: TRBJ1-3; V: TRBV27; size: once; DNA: TGTGCCAGCAAGCCTATCTCTGGAAACACCATATATTTT; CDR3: CASKPISGNTIYF
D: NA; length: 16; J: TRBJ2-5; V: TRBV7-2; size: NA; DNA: TGTGCCAGCAGCAGGAGGGGGGGCGAAGGACAAGAGACCCAGTACTTC; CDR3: CASSRRGGEGQETQYF
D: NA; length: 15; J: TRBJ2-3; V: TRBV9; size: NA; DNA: TGTGCCAGCAGCAGTTACGCGGGACCCACAGATACGCAGTATTTT; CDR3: CASSSYAGPTDTQYF
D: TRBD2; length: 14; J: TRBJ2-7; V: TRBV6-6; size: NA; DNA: TGTGCCAGCAGTACCGGGACTACCTCCTACGAGCAGTACTTC; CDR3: CASSTGTTSYEQYF
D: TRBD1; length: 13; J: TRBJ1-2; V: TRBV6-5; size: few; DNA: TGTGCCAGCAGCTCTGAGGGGGCACGAGGCTACACCTTC; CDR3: CASSSEGARGYTF
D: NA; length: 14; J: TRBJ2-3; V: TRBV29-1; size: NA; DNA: TGCAGCGTTGAAGATCAGGACTCCCTAGATACGCAGTATTTT; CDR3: CSVEDQDSLDTQYF
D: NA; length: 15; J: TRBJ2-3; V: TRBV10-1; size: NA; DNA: TGCGCCAGCAGTGAGTCCTTTACTGCCACAGATACGCAGTATTTT; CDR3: CASSESFTATDTQYF
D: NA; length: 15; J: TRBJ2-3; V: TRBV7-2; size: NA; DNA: TGTGCCAGCAGCTTAGAAGGAGTAAGCACAGATACGCAGTATTTT; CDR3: CASSLEGVSTDTQYF
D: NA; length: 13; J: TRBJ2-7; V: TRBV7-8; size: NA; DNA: TGTGCCAGCAGCTTAGTCACAGGGTACGAGCAGTACTTC; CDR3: CASSLVTGYEQYF
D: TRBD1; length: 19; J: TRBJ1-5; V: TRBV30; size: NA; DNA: TGTGCCTGGAGAAGAACCGGGACAGGGGGCGATGATGACCATCAGCCCCAGCATTTT; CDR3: CAWRRTGTGGDDDHQPQHF
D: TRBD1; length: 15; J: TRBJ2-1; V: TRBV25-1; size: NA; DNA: TGTGCCAGCAGCAGTGCCGGGACAGGCTTTAATGAGCAGTTCTTC; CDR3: CASSSAGTGFNEQFF
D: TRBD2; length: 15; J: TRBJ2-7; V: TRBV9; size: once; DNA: TGTGCCAGCAGCGCGACTAGCGGGGGGCCCCACGAGCAGTACTTC; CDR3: CASSATSGGPHEQYF
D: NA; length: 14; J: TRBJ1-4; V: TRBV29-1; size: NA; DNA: TGCAGCGTTGAAGATTGGAAACTCTATGAAAAACTGTTTTTT; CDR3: CSVEDWKLYEKLFF
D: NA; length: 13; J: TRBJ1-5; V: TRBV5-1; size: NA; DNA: TGCGCCAGCAGCTTCGGAGGGGGTCAGCCCCAGCATTTT; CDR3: CASSFGGGQPQHF
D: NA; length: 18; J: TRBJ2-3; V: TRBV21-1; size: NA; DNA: TGTGCCAGCAGCTCCTTGTTACAGGGGGGTATTACCACAGATACGCAGTATTTT; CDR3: CASSSLLQGGITTDTQYF
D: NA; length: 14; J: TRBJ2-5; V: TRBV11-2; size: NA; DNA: TGTGCCAGCAGCTTAAATCAGGGTTGGGAGACCCAGTACTTC; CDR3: CASSLNQGWETQYF
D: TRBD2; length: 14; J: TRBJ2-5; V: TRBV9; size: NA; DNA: TGTGCCAGCAGCCCCGGGACTAGCGGAGAGACCCAGTACTTC; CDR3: CASSPGTSGETQYF
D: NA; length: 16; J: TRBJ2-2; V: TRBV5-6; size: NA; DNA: TGTGCCAGCAGCTCTAACAAGGAGGGGAACACCGGGGAGCTGTTTTTT; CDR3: CASSSNKEGNTGELFF
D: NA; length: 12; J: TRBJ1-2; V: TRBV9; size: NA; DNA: TGTGCCAGCAGCCCGAGCCTAGGTGGCTACACCTTC; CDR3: CASSPSLGGYTF
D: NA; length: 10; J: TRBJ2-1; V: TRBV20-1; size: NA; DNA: TGCAGTGCTGAGTATAATGAGCAGTTCTTC; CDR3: CSAEYNEQFF
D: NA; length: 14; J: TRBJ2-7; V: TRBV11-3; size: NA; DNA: TGTGCCAGCAGCACCCCGACACCTCCCTACGAGCAGTACTTC; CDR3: CASSTPTPPYEQYF
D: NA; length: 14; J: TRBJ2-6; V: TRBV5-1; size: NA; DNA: TGCGCCAGCAGCTTGGACTCTGGGGCCAACGTCCTGACTTTC; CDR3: CASSLDSGANVLTF
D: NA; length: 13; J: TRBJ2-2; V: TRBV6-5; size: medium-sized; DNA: TGTGCCAGCCTCGCGGGAAACACCGGGGAGCTGTTTTTT; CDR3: CASLAGNTGELFF
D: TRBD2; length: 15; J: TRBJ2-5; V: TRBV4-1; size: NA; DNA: TGCGCCAGCAGCCAAGATCCGGGACTACCTCTGACCCAGTACTTC; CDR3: CASSQDPGLPLTQYF
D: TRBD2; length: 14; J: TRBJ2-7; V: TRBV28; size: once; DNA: TGTGCCAGCAGTTTAGGCGGGGGGGCGCGGGAGCAGTACTTC; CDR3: CASSLGGGAREQYF
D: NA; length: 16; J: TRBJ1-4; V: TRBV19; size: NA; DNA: TGTGCCAGTAGTATAGTACTCCTCTGGCCTAATGAAAAACTGTTTTTT; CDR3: CASSIVLLWPNEKLFF
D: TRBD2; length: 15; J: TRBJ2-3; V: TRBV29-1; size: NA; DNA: TGCAGCGTTGGCTCGGGGGGGGTTTCGGGAGATACGCAGTATTTT; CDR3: CSVGSGGVSGDTQYF
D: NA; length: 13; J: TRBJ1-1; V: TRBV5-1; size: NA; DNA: TGCGCCACCAGGGGACACGCGAACACTGAAGCTTTCTTT; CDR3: CATRGHANTEAFF
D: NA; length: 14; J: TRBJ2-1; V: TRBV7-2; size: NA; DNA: TGTGCCAGCAGCCTGGCCCCTCTAGTGGATGAGCAGTTCTTC; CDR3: CASSLAPLVDEQFF
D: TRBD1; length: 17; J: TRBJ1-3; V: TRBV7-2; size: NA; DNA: TGTGCCAGCAGCCGCAAAAGCCTGGGACAGGGGAGAAACACCATATATTTT; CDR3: CASSRKSLGQGRNTIYF
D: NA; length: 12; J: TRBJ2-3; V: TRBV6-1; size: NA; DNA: TGTGCCAGCAGTGAAAGTGCCGCGGCGCAGTATTTT; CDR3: CASSESAAAQYF
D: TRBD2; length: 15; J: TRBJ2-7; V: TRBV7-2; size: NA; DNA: TGTGCCAGCAGTCCTCGACTAGCTCCGGGGGGTGAGCAGTACTTC; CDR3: CASSPRLAPGGEQYF